A single sample is the source of the 29 T cell receptor beta chains below, sequenced in a study of cytomegalovirus exposure and HLA in healthy donors. Amplification used 60 Vbeta primers and 13 Jbeta primers. Assay: immunoSEQ multiplex PCR; the TCRdb copy retains only in-frame clones and omits some. This sample carries about 130,000 clones, about 70% of them seen once, and the ten largest clones take 2.1%. The source material was PBMCs. Source of these receptors: a woman aged 40 to 49 in good health and CMV-seropositive.

This clone appeared a few times. The chain joins TRBV6-5 to TRBJ2-7, with TRBD2 matching over 11 bases. Germline V gene lookup returns CDR1 MNHEY and CDR2 SVGAGI. The CDR3 has 15 residues. The J segment lost 2 bases and the V segment lost 6 bases, leaving 6 bases of the junction unmatched. The CDR3 coding sequence is TGTGCCAGCAGCCCCGGGACTAGCGGACCCTACGAGCAGTACTTC. Translated, it gives CASSPGTSGPYEQYF.

The rearrangement joins TRBV9 to TRBJ2-7; 11 nucleotides agree with TRBD1. This CDR3 is 15 amino acids long. Germline CDR1 SGDLS, CDR2 YYNGEE. V lost 3 bases, J lost 2 bases, and 4 bases stayed unmatched. The CDR3 sequence is CASSGPDRGPYEQYF. CDR3 coding DNA: TGTGCCAGCAGCGGTCCGGACAGGGGGCCCTACGAGCAGTACTTC. The full variable domain, in which reference TRBV9 and TRBJ2-7 provide the parts outside the CDR3, is DSGVTQTPKHLITATGQRVTLRCSPRSGDLSVYWYQQSLDQGLQFLIQYYNGEERAKGNILERFSAQQFPDLHSELNLSSLELGDSALYFCASSGPDRGPYEQYFGPGTRLTVT.

This clone was seen only once. This chain joins TRBV5-4 and TRBJ1-4, with D perhaps TRBD1 (6 bases). V lost 4 bases, J lost 6 bases, and 22 bases lay in between. This CDR3 contains 17 residues. Germline CDR1 reads SGHNT; CDR2 reads YYREEE (reference sequence). Here the CDR3 reads CASSAMPTQGLYEKLFF. CDR3 bases: TGTGCCAGCAGCGCGATGCCCACACAGGGATTATATGAAAAACTGTTTTTT.

Points on this clone: At one boundary the junction diverges from the germline segment, which might be a read error. V gene TRBV5-1 combines with J gene TRBJ2-7; tentatively, D is TRBD2 (5 bases). CDR1 is SGHRS and CDR2 is YFSETQ in the germline V gene. This CDR3 contains 15 residues. CDR3 in amino acids: CASSLGRGPGYGQYF. The CDR3 nucleotides are TGCGCCAGCAGCTTGGGTCGCGGTCCGGGGTACGGGCAGTACTTC.

This clone was detected only a few times. The V and J genes are TRBV6-5 and TRBJ1-6; 9 bases are shared with TRBD1. Losses at the gene ends were 7 bases for V and 13 bases for J; bases not matched to a gene: 11. This CDR3 is built from 14 residues. Germline loops: CDR1 MNHEY, CDR2 SVGAGI. Here the CDR3 DNA reads TGTGCCAGCACCTACGACAGGGGGAAATCTCCCCTCCACTTT. Translating gives CASTYDRGKSPLHF.

This clone was recorded a few times. The rearrangement links TRBV28 to TRBJ1-1, with a weak D call TRBD1 (6 bases). CDR3 length equals 15 residues. Germline V lookup: CDR1 MDHEN, CDR2 SYDVKM. V lost 8 bases and J 2 bases, leaving 18 bases between the germline ends. The CDR3 nucleotides are TGTGCCAGCGGTCCGGGCGGGGGGCGAAACACTGAAGCTTTCTTT. Translation: CASGPGGGRNTEAFF. Full variable domain (outside the CDR3, taken from reference TRBV28 and TRBJ1-1): DVKVTQSSRYLVKRTGEKVFLECVQDMDHENMFWYRQDPGLGLRLIYFSYDVKMKEKGDIPEGYSVSREKKERFSLILESASTNQTSMYLCASGPGGGRNTEAFFGQGTRLTVV.

The chain couples TRBV19 to TRBJ1-2, with 8 bases aligning to TRBD1. This CDR3 is built from 15 residues. J gave up 3 bases and V 6 bases, and 9 bases lay outside the gene matches. CDR1 LNHDA and CDR2 SQIVND come from the germline V gene (reference sequence). The DNA of the CDR3 is TGTGCCAGTAGATTGACAGGGGATCAGGACTATGGCTACACCTTC. It translates to CASRLTGDQDYGYTF.

This clone has a single count. This chain links TRBV28 with TRBJ2-7, with 10 bases matching TRBD1. V lost 4 bases, J lost 4 bases, and 10 bases stayed unmatched. The germline gives CDR1 MDHEN, CDR2 SYDVKM. The CDR3 has 16 residues. The DNA for the CDR3 is TGTGCCAGCAGTTCTACCACCGGGACAGGGGTGTACGAGCAGTACTTC. Its protein product is CASSSTTGTGVYEQYF.

The CDR3 DNA is TGCGCCAGCAGCTCTCGGGCGGGGGACACTGAAGCTTTCTTT. It is translated as CASSSRAGDTEAFF. The V and J genes are TRBV5-1 and TRBJ1-1; a weak D match, TRBD1 (5 bases). The V end was cut by 3 bases, the J end by 3 bases, with 12 bases between. Looked up from germline, CDR1 is SGHRS and CDR2 is YFSETQ. The CDR3 runs to 14 residues.

In this sample, this clone turned up a few times. The chain recombines TRBV28 with TRBJ2-7, with D uncertain. Germline V gene sequence: CDR1 MDHEN, CDR2 SYDVKM. The CDR3 runs 13 residues. Trimming cost V 6 bases and J 4 bases, with 13 bases left between them. Here the CDR3 reads CASRSPLKYEQYF. The CDR3 region has the DNA TGTGCCAGCAGATCTCCTCTTAAATACGAGCAGTACTTC.

CDR3 bases: TGTGCCAGCAGCCAGATTGCGGGGGGGACGAACACTGAAGCTTTCTTT. It codes for CASSQIAGGTNTEAFF. The chain is built from TRBV5-6 and TRBJ1-1; D is perhaps TRBD1 (5 bases). The length of the CDR3 is 16 residues. Trimming removed 4 bases from V and 1 base from J, with 17 bases in between. The germline V gene encodes CDR1 SGHDT and CDR2 YYEEEE. The complete variable domain, with remaining parts taken from reference TRBV5-6 and TRBJ1-1, reads DAGVTQSPTHLIKTRGQQVTLRCSPKSGHDTVSWYQQALGQGPQFIFQYYEEEERQRGNFPDRFSGHQFPNYSSELNVNALLLGDSALYLCASSQIAGGTNTEAFFGQGTRLTVV.

J is TRBJ2-4 and V is TRBV4-1, with D perhaps TRBD1 (6 bases). Looked up from germline, CDR1 is MGHRA and CDR2 is YSYEKL. This CDR3 has 18 residues. Trimming cost V 4 bases and J 0 bases, with 19 bases left between them. The CDR3 here is CASSPRTDSALAKNIQYF. CDR3 DNA: TGCGCCAGCAGCCCCAGGACAGACAGTGCGCTAGCCAAAAACATTCAGTACTTC.

The genes are TRBV18 and TRBJ2-7, with 8 bases aligning to TRBD1. The germline CDR1 and CDR2 sequences are KGHSH and LQKENI. CDR3 length: 14 amino acids. V shed 6 bases, J shed 5 bases, and the junction held 9 bases outside the gene matches. In DNA form, the CDR3 reads TGTGCCAGCTCCCCCGCAGGGGGCGCGAACGAGCAGTACTTC. It codes for CASSPAGGANEQYF.

This clone was seen a single time. This chain uses TRBV5-1 with TRBJ2-3; D possibly corresponds to TRBD2 (6 bases). The germline V gene has CDR1 SGHRS and CDR2 YFSETQ. The CDR3 runs 13 residues. V was trimmed by 6 bases and J by 5 bases, leaving 13 bases between them. The CDR3 here is CASTLQGGDTQYF. CDR3 nucleotide sequence: TGCGCCAGCACCCTTCAGGGAGGAGATACGCAGTATTTT.

With regard to this clone: Other nucleotide sequences in the sample specify the same CDR3. V gene TRBV4-1 combines with J gene TRBJ1-6; 7 positions match TRBD1. Germline CDR1 reads MGHRA; CDR2 reads YSYEKL. This CDR3 contains 18 residues. The junction had 10 bases not matched to a gene; V was cut back by 5 bases and J by 0 bases. CDR3 sequence (DNA): TGCGCCAGCAGCTCCCATCTGCAGGGGGTCTCCTATAATTCACCCCTCCACTTT. Amino acid sequence: CASSSHLQGVSYNSPLHF.

The chain couples TRBV29-1 to TRBJ2-5, with TRBD2 identical over 7 bases. V trimming: 1 base; J trimming: 2 bases; junction bases outside the gene matches: 10. Germline CDR1 is SQVTM and CDR2 is ANQGSEA. This CDR3 region has 16 residues. CDR3 region: CSVEGGPGTKQETQYF. DNA of the CDR3: TGCAGCGTTGAAGGTGGTCCCGGGACTAAACAAGAGACCCAGTACTTC.

The genes are TRBV5-4 and TRBJ2-2; 8 positions match TRBD2. V was clipped by 1 base and J by 0 bases; unmatched bases: 8. CDR3 size: 18 residues. Germline V gene sequence: CDR1 SGHNT, CDR2 YYREEE (reference sequence). This CDR3 is CASSLYPAGAANTGELFF. Here the CDR3 DNA reads TGTGCCAGCAGCTTGTATCCAGCGGGAGCCGCGAACACCGGGGAGCTGTTTTTT.

This clone was observed a handful of times. This chain links TRBV19 with TRBJ2-1, with 10 bases aligning to TRBD2. V was clipped by 6 bases and J by 10 bases; unmatched bases: 12. This CDR3 is built from 15 residues. The V gene's germline CDR1 is LNHDA and CDR2 SQIVND (reference sequence). CDR3 region: CASRGLAGVQGEQFF. For the CDR3, the DNA is TGTGCCAGTAGAGGCCTAGCGGGGGTCCAAGGCGAGCAGTTCTTC. Complete variable domain (other parts from reference TRBV19 and TRBJ2-1): DGGITQSPKYLFRKEGQNVTLSCEQNLNHDAMYWYRQDPGQGLRLIYYSQIVNDFQKGDIAEGYSVSREKKESFPLTVTSAQKNPTAFYLCASRGLAGVQGEQFFGPGTRLTVL.

The rearrangement uses TRBV30 and TRBJ1-5; 9 bases match TRBD1. V gave up 1 base and J gave up 6 bases; unmatched junction bases: 4. CDR1 is GTSNPN, CDR2 SVGIG, per germline (reference sequence). The CDR3 runs to 14 residues. Written as DNA, the CDR3 is TGTGCCTGGAGTGCCGACAGGGGGAGTCAGCCCCAGCATTTT. Translation gives CAWSADRGSQPQHF.

V is TRBV28 and J is TRBJ1-1, with unresolved D. The germline CDR1 and CDR2 sequences are MDHEN and SYDVKM. V was pared by 5 bases and J by 5 bases, with 18 bases between. This CDR3 comprises 15 residues. This CDR3 reads CASSRGGSRYTEAFF. CDR3 sequence (DNA): TGTGCCAGCAGTCGAGGCGGGTCACGGTATACTGAAGCTTTCTTT.

This chain links TRBV11-1 with TRBJ1-6, with no clear D. V was shortened by 5 bases and J by 5 bases, with 10 bases between the two germline ends. The CDR3 covers 14 residues. Germline V gene lookup returns CDR1 SGHAT and CDR2 FQDESV (reference sequence). The CDR3 region is CASSPRSDNSPLHF. CDR3 sequence (DNA): TGTGCCAGCAGCCCCAGATCCGATAATTCACCCCTCCACTTT.

The chain is built from TRBV5-1 and TRBJ1-1, with 7 bases identical to TRBD1. This CDR3 spans 16 amino acids. V lost 0 bases to trimming and J lost 0 bases; unmatched junction nucleotides: 5. Germline lookup yields CDR1 SGHRS and CDR2 YFSETQ. The CDR3: CASSLDRGGLNTEAFF. As DNA, the CDR3 is TGCGCCAGCAGCTTGGACAGGGGCGGACTGAACACTGAAGCTTTCTTT.

There are a few counts of this clone. The genes are TRBV27 and TRBJ2-7; D ambiguous. The germline V gene encodes CDR1 MNHEY and CDR2 SMNVEV (reference sequence). V was clipped by 0 bases and J by 2 bases, with 8 bases between them. The CDR3 is 14 residues long. As DNA, the CDR3 is TGTGCCAGCAGTTTATCGAGAGTTCCCTACGAGCAGTACTTC. Encoded protein: CASSLSRVPYEQYF.

The J gene is TRBJ2-5, the V gene TRBV18; 9 bases line up with TRBD1. Per germline, CDR1 KGHSH and CDR2 LQKENI. V lost 6 bases, J lost 1 base, and 12 bases stayed unmatched. This CDR3 has 17 residues. CDR3 amino acids: CASSLLPGQGFQETQYF. The DNA for the CDR3 is TGTGCCAGCTCTCTCCTGCCGGGACAGGGATTCCAAGAGACCCAGTACTTC.

This clone was counted once. This sequence joins TRBV5-1 and TRBJ2-7, with 9 bases matching TRBD1. The CDR3 covers 14 residues. Germline V gene lookup returns CDR1 SGHRS and CDR2 YFSETQ. The ends lost 0 bases at V and 7 bases at J; junction bases unmatched: 5. CDR3 coding DNA: TGCGCCAGCAGCTTGGTATTGGGGACAGGGGAGCAGTACTTC. Translation gives CASSLVLGTGEQYF.

The V gene is TRBV21-1, the J gene TRBJ2-3; no DNA check was done on the table's D call, TRBD2. TRBV21-1 is a pseudogene. CDR3 size: 18 residues. The chain's CDR3 is CASSYFPRGGPGTDTQYF. Written as DNA, the CDR3 is TGTGCCAGCAGCTACTTCCCGCGGGGGGGCCCGGGCACAGATACGCAGTATTTT.

The chain recombines TRBV28 with TRBJ1-6; TRBD1 is a possible D gene (6 bases). Germline values: CDR1 MDHEN, CDR2 SYDVKM. Trimming took off 6 bases at V and 5 bases at J, with 8 bases between the two ends. The length of the CDR3 is 13 residues. The CDR3 DNA reads as TGTGCCAGCAGCCGACAGGATAATTCACCCCTCCACTTT. Translation gives CASSRQDNSPLHF.

The chain carries TRBV6-4 and TRBJ2-2, with D tentatively TRBD1 (5 bases). Germline loops: CDR1 MRHNA, CDR2 SNTAGT. This CDR3 contains 14 residues. V gave up 7 bases and J gave up 5 bases, with 14 bases separating them. CDR3 sequence reads: CASKQGVRTGELFF. DNA of the CDR3: TGTGCCAGCAAGCAGGGCGTTAGGACCGGGGAGCTGTTTTTT.

In its sample, this clone was seen a few times. The chain links TRBV5-5 to TRBJ2-4; the match to TRBD1 covers 7 bases. V gave up 4 bases and J gave up 4 bases; unmatched junction bases: 5. This CDR3 has 14 residues. The V gene's germline CDR1 is SGHKS and CDR2 YYEKEE (reference sequence). CDR3 bases: TGTGCCAGCAGCGGGGGACAGCATAAAAACATTCAGTACTTC. It specifies CASSGGQHKNIQYF.